A selection of T cell receptor beta chains follows, all from one sample in a study of sequential checkpoint blockade in melanoma. Profiling relied on immunoSEQ multiplex PCR, and the TCRdb table lists in-frame clones only, not all of them. The sample records some 21,000 clones, around 82% being singletons. Sequences were derived from CD8+ T cells sorted from blood (inferred from file names), sampled from a patient given nivolumab and ipilimumab in sequence. All receptors come from a human donor with melanoma. Each CDR3 is given with its conserved first and last residue. D genes are given only for firm matches. Expanded clones get a size class; other rows say once, few or many, or leave the size out.

v_gene,d_gene,abundance,j_gene,CDR3nt,CDR3aa
TRBV6-5,TRBD1,NA,TRBJ1-4,TGTGCCAGCAGCTTTAGGACAGGGGTTGAAAAACTGTTTTTT,CASSFRTGVEKLFF
TRBV30,NA,NA,TRBJ1-1,TGTGCCTGGAGTTTGAGTACTATGAACACTGAAGCTTTCTTT,CAWSLSTMNTEAFF
TRBV7-2,TRBD1,NA,TRBJ1-1,TGTGCCAGCAGCACCAGACAGGGTTGGGCTGAAGCTTTCTTT,CASSTRQGWAEAFF
TRBV6-1,NA,once,TRBJ1-5,TGTGCCAGCAGCCTAAGACAGCTGAATCAGCCCCAGCATTTT,CASSLRQLNQPQHF
TRBV5-8,NA,NA,TRBJ1-4,TGTGCCAGCATAGCGCGCGGAACTAATGAAAAACTGTTTTTT,CASIARGTNEKLFF
TRBV7-4,NA,NA,TRBJ2-3,TGTGCCAGCAGCTTAGTTGTGGCAGGGCATAGCACAGATACGCAGTATTTT,CASSLVVAGHSTDTQYF
TRBV30,NA,NA,TRBJ2-1,TGTGCCTGGGAACCGGGACAAACCTACAATGAGCAGTTCTTC,CAWEPGQTYNEQFF
TRBV5-6,NA,NA,TRBJ2-1,TGTGCCAGCAGCTTGAAAGTCGCCAGCGGCTACAATGAGCAGTTCTTC,CASSLKVASGYNEQFF
TRBV14,TRBD1,NA,TRBJ2-7,TGTGCCAGCAGCCAAGACAGGACAGGGCACAGGGAGCAGTACTTC,CASSQDRTGHREQYF
TRBV7-2,NA,NA,TRBJ2-3,TGTGCCAGCAGCCGCGGCACAGATACGCAGTATTTT,CASSRGTDTQYF
TRBV5-5,TRBD2,NA,TRBJ2-5,TGTGCCAGCAGCTTAACGGGAGGGCGTCAAGAGACCCAGTACTTC,CASSLTGGRQETQYF
TRBV7-9,NA,NA,TRBJ2-1,TGTGCCAGCAGCCCCGTGGAGGAGCAGTTCTTC,CASSPVEEQFF
TRBV21-1,NA,NA,TRBJ2-1,TGTGCCAGCAGCACAAGGGCGGGAGGGCCAGATGAGCAGTTCTTC,CASSTRAGGPDEQFF
TRBV18,TRBD1,NA,TRBJ1-3,TGTGCCAGCTCAACCGGGACAGGGGCTGGAAACACCATATATTTT,CASSTGTGAGNTIYF
TRBV19,NA,NA,TRBJ2-7,TGTGCCAGCAACGGCGGACTGAGAAACTACGAGCAGTACTTC,CASNGGLRNYEQYF
TRBV5-1,NA,NA,TRBJ1-3,TGCGCCAGCTCACCCCTGAGCTCTGGAAACACCATATATTTT,CASSPLSSGNTIYF
TRBV28,NA,NA,TRBJ2-6,TGTGCCAGCAGTTCGCTATACCGGGAAGTATACTCTGGGGCCAACGTCCTGACTTTC,CASSSLYREVYSGANVLTF
TRBV5-8,NA,NA,TRBJ2-5,TGTGCCAGCAGCAGCACCCAGGGTTACCAAGAGACCCAGTACTTC,CASSSTQGYQETQYF
TRBV11-3,TRBD2,NA,TRBJ2-3,TGTGCCAGCAGCCCCGGACTAGCGGGAGGGCCAGATACGCAGTATTTT,CASSPGLAGGPDTQYF
TRBV2,NA,NA,TRBJ1-3,TGTGCCAGCAGTGAGAACGGGGTGCGTGGAAACACCATATATTTT,CASSENGVRGNTIYF
TRBV28,NA,NA,TRBJ1-1,TGTGCCAGCAGTTTATTGGCAGGAGGGACTGAAGCTTTCTTT,CASSLLAGGTEAFF
TRBV19,NA,NA,TRBJ1-1,TGTGCCAGTAGTATGGCAGGGAGGATGAACACTGAAGCTTTCTTT,CASSMAGRMNTEAFF
TRBV19,TRBD1,NA,TRBJ2-4,TGTGCCAGTAGTTCGGACAGGGGCAACATTCAGTACTTC,CASSSDRGNIQYF
TRBV27,TRBD1,NA,TRBJ2-1,TGTGCCAGCAGTTTAGAATACAGGGGCAGGCAGTTCTTC,CASSLEYRGRQFF
TRBV7-2,NA,NA,TRBJ1-1,TGTGCCAGCAGCTTAGGCGTAGCTTTCTTT,CASSLGVAFF
TRBV10-3,TRBD1,NA,TRBJ1-5,TGTGCCATCAGTGGTGACAGGGCTCAGCCCCAGGGTCAGCCCCAGCATTTT,CAISGDRAQPQGQPQHF